These 18 T cell receptor beta chains were sequenced from one sample in a study of blood T cell repertoires in COVID-19. Produced via immunoSEQ multiplex PCR; TCRdb's table is partial and in-frame only. The table shows around 59,000 clones, with around 80% occurring only once. Sequenced: peripheral blood. The origin of the receptors is a man aged 55-75 years with acute or convalescent COVID-19.

This rearrangement joins TRBV7-2 to TRBJ1-5; D possibly corresponds to TRBD1 (6 bases). V was shortened by 2 bases and J by 0 bases, with 14 bases between the two germline ends. CDR1 is SGHTA, CDR2 FQGNSA, per germline. The CDR3 runs to 17 residues. CDR3: CASSLRPSGVSNQPQHF. CDR3 bases: TGTGCCAGCAGCTTACGTCCCTCAGGGGTTAGCAATCAGCCCCAGCATTTT.

The chain combines TRBV7-3 with TRBJ2-5; 8 bases agree with TRBD2. The V segment lost 0 bases and the J segment 8 bases; nucleotides outside the gene matches: 2. CDR1 SGHTA and CDR2 FQGTGA come from the germline V gene. This CDR3 has 13 amino acids. The CDR3 sequence is CASSLTSGDTQYF. DNA for the CDR3: TGTGCCAGCAGCTTAACTAGCGGGGACACCCAGTACTTC.

V is TRBV7-9 and J is TRBJ1-1; D might be TRBD1 (5 bases). This CDR3 comprises 14 residues. Germline values: CDR1 SEHNR, CDR2 FQNEAQ (reference sequence). V was clipped by 5 bases and J by 5 bases, with 15 bases between them. The DNA of the CDR3 is TGTGCCAGCAGCAAGGGGTCGAAGGGGACTGAAGCTTTCTTT. Amino acid sequence: CASSKGSKGTEAFF.

The chain carries TRBV27 and TRBJ1-5; 7 nucleotides align to TRBD1. Germline assignment: CDR1 MNHEY and CDR2 SMNVEV (reference sequence). The trim removed 6 bases at V and 1 base at J, leaving 3 bases unmatched. The CDR3 extends over 14 amino acids. The CDR3 region is CASSTTGSNQPQHF. The CDR3 bases are TGTGCCAGCAGCACGACAGGGAGCAATCAGCCCCAGCATTTT.

The rearrangement joins TRBV7-9 to TRBJ1-2, with D perhaps TRBD1 (5 bases). CDR3 length: 14 amino acids. The germline V gene encodes CDR1 SEHNR and CDR2 FQNEAQ (reference sequence). Trimming cost V 5 bases and J 5 bases, with 15 bases left between them. This CDR3 reads CASSTSDIQYGYTF. Here the CDR3 DNA reads TGTGCCAGCAGCACCTCGGACATCCAATATGGCTACACCTTC.

This sequence joins TRBV7-6 and TRBJ2-2; TRBD2 matches 8 bases. V lost 1 base, J lost 2 bases, and 9 bases stayed unmatched. The germline V gene has CDR1 SGHVS and CDR2 FNYEAQ. The CDR3 contains 18 residues. The CDR3 protein is CASSLVFGSGINTGELFF. CDR3 nucleotide sequence: TGTGCCAGCAGCTTAGTGTTCGGTAGCGGGATAAACACCGGGGAGCTGTTTTTT.

The rearrangement links TRBV2 to TRBJ2-2; D unclear. In germline, CDR1 is SNHLY, CDR2 FYNNEI. The CDR3 has 15 residues. Between the trimmed V and J ends, which lost 4 bases and 0 bases, there was a span of 9 bases. CDR3 sequence (DNA): TGTGCCAGCAGTGCTGAGATTACGAACACCGGGGAGCTGTTTTTT. Its translation is CASSAEITNTGELFF.

As DNA, the CDR3 is TGTGCCAGCAGCTTGTTGGGTGGAGAAACCGGGGAGCTGTTTTTT. It codes for CASSLLGGETGELFF. The V call is TRBV5-8, the J call TRBJ2-2, with unresolved D. This CDR3 region has 15 residues. The V end lost 1 base, the J end lost 5 bases, and 12 bases lay between the germline ends. CDR1 SGHTS and CDR2 YDEGEE come from the germline V gene.

V usage is TRBV21-1 and J usage is TRBJ2-2; the D call of TRBD2 is as the table states it, not checked on the DNA. TRBV21-1 is tagged as a pseudogene. The CDR3 spans 15 residues. The CDR3 here is CASSTQRGSTGELFF. The CDR3 nucleotides are TGTGCCAGCAGCACCCAACGGGGTAGCACCGGGGAGCTGTTTTTT.

The V gene is TRBV7-6, the J gene TRBJ1-5, with D possibly being TRBD1 (5 bases). This CDR3 spans 14 amino acids. The V end lost 1 base, the J end lost 4 bases, and 8 bases lay between the germline ends. Looked up from germline, CDR1 is SGHVS and CDR2 is FNYEAQ. This CDR3 reads CASSLGAGNQPQHF. CDR3 nucleotide sequence: TGTGCCAGCAGCTTAGGGGCAGGGAATCAGCCCCAGCATTTT.

The V gene is TRBV24-1, the J gene TRBJ2-1; 10 bases match TRBD1. CDR1 is KGHDR, CDR2 SFDVKD, per germline. J was trimmed by 4 bases and V by 9 bases; bases with no gene match: 2. This CDR3 spans 13 amino acids. The CDR3 region is CATRDRGYNEQFF. The CDR3 coding sequence is TGTGCCACCCGGGACAGGGGATACAATGAGCAGTTCTTC.

The chain joins TRBV7-6 to TRBJ2-5; 7 bases align to TRBD1. The germline V gene encodes CDR1 SGHVS and CDR2 FNYEAQ. Trimming removed 5 bases from V and 2 bases from J; junction bases left unmatched: 8. CDR3 size: 15 residues. The chain's CDR3 is CASSRRQGRQETQYF. The CDR3 nucleotides read TGTGCCAGCAGCAGGCGACAGGGTAGGCAAGAGACCCAGTACTTC.

CDR3 bases: TGTGCCAGCTCACCGGACAGGGGGCTATACGAGCAGTACTTC. Protein: CASSPDRGLYEQYF. V and J are TRBV18 and TRBJ2-7; 11 bases are a match to TRBD1. Germline loops: CDR1 KGHSH, CDR2 LQKENI. There are 14 residues in the CDR3. Losses at the gene ends were 3 bases for V and 4 bases for J; bases not matched to a gene: 2.

The rearrangement links TRBV2 to TRBJ1-1; 9 positions match TRBD1. Germline-derived CDR1 and CDR2 are SNHLY and FYNNEI. The CDR3 length is 14 residues. Trimming took 5 bases from V and 5 from J; bases not matched to a gene: 6. CDR3 DNA: TGTGCCAGCAGTTTCGACAGGGGGAAAACTGAAGCTTTCTTT. Protein product: CASSFDRGKTEAFF. Using reference TRBV2 and TRBJ1-1 for the parts outside the CDR3, the full variable domain is EPEVTQTPSHQVTQMGQEVILRCVPISNHLYFYWYRQILGQKVEFLVSFYNNEISEKSEIFDDQFSVERPDGSNFTLKIRSTKLEDSAMYFCASSFDRGKTEAFFGQGTRLTVV.

V and J are TRBV4-2 and TRBJ2-3; 8 positions match TRBD1. The CDR3 consists of 18 residues. Looked up from germline, CDR1 is LGHNA and CDR2 is YNFKEQ. Trimming took 0 bases from V and 0 from J; bases not matched to a gene: 8. This CDR3 is CASSQEKRTGTSTDTQYF. CDR3 sequence (DNA): TGTGCCAGCAGCCAAGAAAAACGGACAGGGACGAGCACAGATACGCAGTATTTT.

The chain is built from TRBV18 and TRBJ1-6; possibly TRBD1 for D (6 bases). CDR3 length equals 15 residues. The germline V gene encodes CDR1 KGHSH and CDR2 LQKENI. The V gene lost 6 bases and the J gene lost 7 bases, with 16 bases spanning the gap. CDR3 coding DNA: TGTGCCAGCTCCGTCGGACAGAGGGAGAATTCACCCCTCCACTTT. Translated, it gives CASSVGQRENSPLHF.

This clone was seen a handful of times. The V call is TRBV19, the J call TRBJ2-7; tentative D call: TRBD2 (5 bases). Germline CDR1 and CDR2: LNHDA and SQIVND (reference sequence). This CDR3 is 13 amino acids long. The V end lost 1 base, the J end lost 6 bases, and 10 bases lay between the germline ends. CDR3 protein: CASSIARAGEQYF. The CDR3 DNA is TGTGCCAGTAGTATAGCGCGGGCTGGCGAGCAGTACTTC. The whole variable domain, filled in from reference TRBV19 and TRBJ2-7, reads DGGITQSPKYLFRKEGQNVTLSCEQNLNHDAMYWYRQDPGQGLRLIYYSQIVNDFQKGDIAEGYSVSREKKESFPLTVTSAQKNPTAFYLCASSIARAGEQYFGPGTRLTVT.

This rearrangement joins TRBV7-2 to TRBJ1-4, with D hard to call. The CDR3 sequence is 15 residues long. Trimming shortened V by 5 bases and J by 6 bases, and 16 bases separated the two germline ends. Germline assignment: CDR1 SGHTA and CDR2 FQGNSA. CDR3 in DNA: TGTGCCAGCAGCCTGGAGCGGCAGCCTTATGAAAAACTGTTTTTT. Translation: CASSLERQPYEKLFF. Combining the CDR3 with reference TRBV7-2 and TRBJ1-4 gives the whole variable domain GAGVSQSPSNKVTEKGKDVELRCDPISGHTALYWYRQSLGQGLEFLIYFQGNSAPDKSGLPSDRFSAERTGGSVSTLTIQRTQQEDSAVYLCASSLERQPYEKLFFGSGTQLSVL.